One and the same sample provided the 22 T cell receptor beta chains below, sequenced in a study of T cell responses to AZD1222 COVID-19 vaccine. The data were produced by immunoSEQ multiplex PCR, yet TCRdb's version contains in-frame clones alone and is incomplete. The table records about 170,000 clones, roughly 89% of them present only once. The input for sequencing was peripheral blood, taken on day 0 of AZD1222 vaccination. All receptors derive from an adult in good health.

The chain links TRBV12-3 or TRBV12-4 to TRBJ2-7; the D gene is possibly TRBD2 (6 bases). Trimming removed 5 bases from V and 3 bases from J, with 11 bases in between. This CDR3 comprises 13 residues. The CDR3 nucleotides read TGTGCCAGCAGTAGGGACTGGATCTACGAGCAGTACTTC. Its translation: CASSRDWIYEQYF.

The V call is TRBV11-2, the J call TRBJ2-2, with D unclear. The CDR3 is 19 residues long. CDR1 and CDR2 from the germline V gene are SGHAT and FQNNGV. V was cut by 5 bases and J by 0 bases, with 22 bases left in between. This CDR3 reads CASSAPGGPSGTNTGELFF. CDR3 bases: TGTGCCAGCAGCGCCCCCGGCGGTCCCTCCGGAACGAACACCGGGGAGCTGTTTTTT.

The gene calls are TRBV5-1 and TRBJ2-1; 12 bases align to TRBD2. Germline CDR1 SGHRS, CDR2 YFSETQ. The CDR3 runs to 16 residues. Losses at the gene ends were 4 bases for V and 2 bases for J; bases not matched to a gene: 4. CDR3 in DNA: TGCGCCAGCAGCCGATGGACTAGCGGGACCTACAATGAGCAGTTCTTC. This gives the protein CASSRWTSGTYNEQFF.

The chain employs TRBV5-6 and TRBJ2-3; TRBD2 is a possible D gene (7 bases). Between the trimmed V and J ends, which lost 7 bases and 6 bases, there was a span of 15 bases. This CDR3 comprises 13 residues. CDR1 and CDR2 from the germline V gene are SGHDT and YYEEEE. The CDR3 sequence is CASLRGGVDTQYF. The CDR3 nucleotides read TGTGCCAGCCTTAGGGGGGGAGTGGATACGCAGTATTTT.

The J gene is TRBJ2-2, the V gene TRBV6-2 or TRBV6-3; D could derive from TRBD1 or TRBD2 (5 bases each). This CDR3 contains 14 residues. Germline V CDR1 and CDR2: MNHEY, SVGEGT. Deletions cut 8 bases from V and 2 bases from J, with 12 bases between. The CDR3 DNA follows: TGTGCCAGCCGTTCTGGGGGTAACACCGGGGAGCTGTTTTTT. Encoded protein: CASRSGGNTGELFF.

This rearrangement joins TRBV10-2 to TRBJ1-1; D might be TRBD1 (5 bases). In germline, CDR1 is WSHSY, CDR2 SAAADI. This CDR3 region has 12 residues. V was cut by 8 bases and J by 5 bases, with 12 bases left in between. The CDR3 DNA follows: TGCGCCAGCGGGGCGGGGGGGACTGAAGCTTTCTTT. Its protein product is CASGAGGTEAFF.

This chain uses TRBV7-9 with TRBJ1-1; D is perhaps TRBD1 (5 bases). This CDR3 has 15 residues. Germline V lookup: CDR1 SEHNR, CDR2 FQNEAQ (reference sequence). The germline V and J ends were trimmed by 5 bases and 1 base, with 14 bases remaining between them. This CDR3 reads CASSTRARANTEAFF. As DNA, the CDR3 is TGTGCCAGCAGCACCCGTGCCAGGGCGAACACTGAAGCTTTCTTT.

V is TRBV18 and J is TRBJ2-7, with D possibly being TRBD1 or TRBD2 (5 bases each). CDR1 KGHSH and CDR2 LQKENI come from the germline V gene. This CDR3 is built from 13 residues. Deletions cut 0 bases from V and 4 bases from J, with 7 bases between. CDR3 DNA: TGTGCCAGCTCACCACCCAGGGAGTACGAGCAGTACTTC. Translated, it gives CASSPPREYEQYF.

The J gene is TRBJ2-6, the V gene TRBV6-1, with D unresolved. The V gene's germline CDR1 is MNHNS and CDR2 SASEGT. V was clipped by 0 bases and J by 0 bases, with 6 bases between them. This CDR3 contains 16 residues. The CDR3 loop is CASSEAQPSGANVLTF. The CDR3 DNA reads as TGTGCCAGCAGTGAAGCACAGCCCTCTGGGGCCAACGTCCTGACTTTC.

The V call is TRBV5-8, the J call TRBJ1-2, with unresolved D. Germline values: CDR1 SGHTS, CDR2 YDEGEE. Trimming shortened V by 0 bases and J by 8 bases, and 14 bases separated the two germline ends. There are 14 residues in the CDR3. The DNA of the CDR3 is TGTGCCAGCAGCTTGGGGAATTGGCATCAGGGCTACACCTTC. This gives the protein CASSLGNWHQGYTF.

The chain recombines TRBV5-1 with TRBJ1-2; D uncertain. This CDR3 region has 13 residues. Trimming shortened V by 0 bases and J by 4 bases, and 7 bases separated the two germline ends. CDR1 is SGHRS and CDR2 is YFSETQ in the germline V gene. The CDR3 spells CASSLETVYGYTF. The DNA of the CDR3 is TGCGCCAGCAGCTTGGAAACCGTCTATGGCTACACCTTC.

The chain has TRBV9 and TRBJ2-2, with 9 bases fitting TRBD1. There are 16 residues in the CDR3. Trimming took 4 bases from V and 6 from J; bases not matched to a gene: 10. Germline loops: CDR1 SGDLS, CDR2 YYNGEE. CDR3 sequence: CASSPGRTGAPGELFF. The CDR3 DNA sequence: TGTGCCAGCAGCCCCGGACGGACAGGGGCACCCGGGGAGCTGTTTTTT.

This sequence joins TRBV5-4 and TRBJ1-4; 9 nucleotides match TRBD1. Losses at the gene ends were 4 bases for V and 7 bases for J; bases not matched to a gene: 8. From germline, CDR1 is SGHNT and CDR2 YYREEE (reference sequence). The length of the CDR3 is 15 residues. The CDR3 DNA is TGTGCCAGCAGCAGACCGACAGGGGGAGGTGAAAAACTGTTTTTT. Residues: CASSRPTGGGEKLFF.

This sequence joins TRBV6-6 and TRBJ1-6; D is ambiguous. Germline V gives CDR1 MNHNY, CDR2 SVGAGI (reference sequence). The CDR3 has 13 residues. V lost 0 bases and J lost 10, with 7 bases in between. This CDR3 reads CASSYSVASPLHF. The CDR3 DNA sequence: TGTGCCAGCAGTTACTCGGTTGCCTCACCCCTCCACTTT.

V is TRBV7-9 and J is TRBJ2-5; TRBD2 might be the D (6 bases). Per germline, CDR1 SEHNR and CDR2 FQNEAQ (reference sequence). The CDR3 extends over 12 amino acids. V was clipped by 5 bases and J by 7 bases, with 11 bases between them. CDR3 bases: TGTGCCAGCAGCCCCCTGGGAGGGACCCAGTACTTC. Residues: CASSPLGGTQYF.

V usage is TRBV6-1 and J usage is TRBJ2-3; 8 positions agree with TRBD2. This CDR3 is 16 amino acids long. Trimming removed 1 base from V and 5 bases from J; junction bases left unmatched: 8. Per the germline V gene, CDR1 is MNHNS and CDR2 is SASEGT. CDR3 bases: TGTGCCAGCAGTGAAGGCGGGGGGTCCTCGAAAGATACGCAGTATTTT. It is translated as CASSEGGGSSKDTQYF.

V is TRBV2 and J is TRBJ2-5; D unresolved. CDR3 length equals 11 residues. Germline loops: CDR1 SNHLY, CDR2 FYNNEI. Trimming cost V 5 bases and J 5 bases, with 6 bases left between them. CDR3 sequence: CASSIRETQYF. The CDR3 nucleotides are TGTGCCAGCAGTATAAGGGAGACCCAGTACTTC.

This chain connects TRBV30 to TRBJ2-6; D possibly corresponds to TRBD2 (5 bases). From germline, CDR1 is GTSNPN and CDR2 SVGIG (reference sequence). Trimming stripped 3 bases from V and 2 bases from J, with 17 bases between. The CDR3 consists of 17 residues. Written as DNA, the CDR3 is TGTGCCTGGAGCGTGGCGGCCGGGAATACTGGGGCCAACGTCCTGACTTTC. It yields the protein CAWSVAAGNTGANVLTF.

V usage is TRBV5-1 and J usage is TRBJ1-2, with TRBD1 matching over 8 bases. J gave up 4 bases and V 5 bases, and 7 bases lay outside the gene matches. Germline V gene data show CDR1 as SGHRS and CDR2 as YFSETQ. The CDR3 is 14 residues long. The CDR3 is CASSSGGHVYGYTF. The CDR3 DNA is TGCGCCAGCAGTTCAGGGGGCCACGTCTATGGCTACACCTTC.

CDR3 DNA sequence: TGTGCCAGCAGCTTAGTAAGTGATGATGCGCATAACTATGGCTACACCTTC. Protein: CASSLVSDDAHNYGYTF. This chain links TRBV13 with TRBJ1-2; D gene uncertain. Trimming took 1 base from V and 1 from J, leaving 16 bases between them. The CDR3 has 17 amino acids. Germline CDR1 PRHDT, CDR2 FYEKMQ (reference sequence).

This chain joins TRBV7-3 and TRBJ1-1; D not certain. The CDR3 has 13 amino acids. Trimming stripped 1 base from V and 4 bases from J, with 7 bases between. Germline lookup yields CDR1 SGHTA and CDR2 FQGTGA. The CDR3 nucleotides are TGTGCCAGCAGCTTAAACTCAGGCACTGAAGCTTTCTTT. As protein: CASSLNSGTEAFF.

V is TRBV4-1 and J is TRBJ1-6, with 7 nucleotides matching TRBD1. The V gene end was trimmed by 0 bases and the J gene end by 7 bases; junction bases not matched to a gene: 9. Germline lookup yields CDR1 MGHRA and CDR2 YSYEKL. The CDR3 covers 17 residues. The CDR3 DNA sequence: TGCGCCAGCAGCCAAGATCGAGACAGGGTGGTGAATTCACCCCTCCACTTT. Protein sequence: CASSQDRDRVVNSPLHF.